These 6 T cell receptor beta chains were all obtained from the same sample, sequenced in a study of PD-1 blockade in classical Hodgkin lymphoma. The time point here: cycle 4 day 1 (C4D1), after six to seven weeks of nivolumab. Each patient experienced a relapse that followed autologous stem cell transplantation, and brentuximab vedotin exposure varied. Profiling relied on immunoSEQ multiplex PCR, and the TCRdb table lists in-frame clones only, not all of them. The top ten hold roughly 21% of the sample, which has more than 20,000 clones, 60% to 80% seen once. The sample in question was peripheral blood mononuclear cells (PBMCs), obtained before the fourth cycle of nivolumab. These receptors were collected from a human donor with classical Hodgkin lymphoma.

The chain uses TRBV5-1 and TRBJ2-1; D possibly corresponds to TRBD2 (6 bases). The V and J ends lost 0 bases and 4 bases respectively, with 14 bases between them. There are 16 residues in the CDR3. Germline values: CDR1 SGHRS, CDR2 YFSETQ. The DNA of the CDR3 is TGCGCCAGCAGCTTGGAGGGGCTAGCGAGGTACAATGAGCAGTTCTTC. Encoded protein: CASSLEGLARYNEQFF.

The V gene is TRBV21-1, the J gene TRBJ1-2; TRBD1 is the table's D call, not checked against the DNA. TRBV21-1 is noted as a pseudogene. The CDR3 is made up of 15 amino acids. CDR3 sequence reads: CASSKEGAVDYGYTF. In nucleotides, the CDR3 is TGTGCCAGCAGCAAGGAGGGGGCAGTCGACTATGGCTACACCTTC.

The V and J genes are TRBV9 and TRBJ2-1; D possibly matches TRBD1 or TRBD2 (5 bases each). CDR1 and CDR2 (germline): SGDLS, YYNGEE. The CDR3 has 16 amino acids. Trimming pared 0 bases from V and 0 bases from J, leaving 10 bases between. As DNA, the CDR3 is TGTGCCAGCAGCGTAGATGGGACCCCCTCCTACAATGAGCAGTTCTTC. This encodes CASSVDGTPSYNEQFF.

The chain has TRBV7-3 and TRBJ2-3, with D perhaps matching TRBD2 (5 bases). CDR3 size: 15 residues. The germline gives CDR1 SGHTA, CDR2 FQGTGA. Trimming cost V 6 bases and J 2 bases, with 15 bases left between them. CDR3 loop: CASSPTRASTDTQYF. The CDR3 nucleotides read TGTGCCAGCAGTCCAACTAGAGCGTCCACAGATACGCAGTATTTT.

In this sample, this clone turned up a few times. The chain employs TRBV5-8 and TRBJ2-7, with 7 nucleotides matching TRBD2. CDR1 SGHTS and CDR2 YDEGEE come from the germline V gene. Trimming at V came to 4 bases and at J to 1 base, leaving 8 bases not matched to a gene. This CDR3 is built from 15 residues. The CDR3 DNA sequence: TGTGCCAGCAGCCAAGGGACTACCTATTCCTACGAGCAGTACTTC. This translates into CASSQGTTYSYEQYF.

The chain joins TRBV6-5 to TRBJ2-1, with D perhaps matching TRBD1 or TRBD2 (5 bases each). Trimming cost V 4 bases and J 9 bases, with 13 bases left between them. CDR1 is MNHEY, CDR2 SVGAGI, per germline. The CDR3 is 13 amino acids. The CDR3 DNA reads TGTGCCAGCAGTTCGGGGCGGATCACTGAGCAGTTCTTC. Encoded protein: CASSSGRITEQFF.